The source of this TCR beta chain is a study of T cells after yellow fever vaccination. Study background: Low-cell-number fractions were prepared with SMART-Seq v4 Ultra Low Input.

TCRdb reprocessed the 5' RACE reads with MiXCR, giving one entry per CDR3 protein. The sample includes some 120,000 distinct CDR3 sequences, nearly 7.5% of them seen just once. The CDR3 contains 15 residues. Germline V gives CDR1 SGHAT, CDR2 FQNNGV. Trimming removed 5 bases from V and 7 bases from J, with 20 bases in between. This clonotype was detected many times. Its antigen is not identified. Study results and limitations: Peak timing came faster in the weaker secondary response, day 5 versus 15. Primary-vaccination clones mostly resurfaced post-booster (roughly 97% CD4, around 88% CD8). A small share of clonotypes appeared in both CD4 and CD8 compartments.

V usage is TRBV11-2 and J usage is TRBJ2-5, with D perhaps TRBD2 (6 bases). The sequencing used CD4+ T cells sorted from PBMCs, collected 9 to 11 days after the first yellow fever vaccination. The source of this sequence is a man aged 18 to 30 who received the YFV17D yellow fever vaccine. The CDR3: CASSNRDSSSGTQYF. In DNA, the CDR3 is TGTGCCAGCAGCAACCGGGACTCCTCCTCAGGGACCCAGTACTTC.